The 20 T cell receptor beta chains below all came from one sample that was sequenced in a study of blood T cell repertoires in COVID-19. Method: immunoSEQ multiplex PCR; TCRdb's copy keeps in-frame clones and lacks some. The top ten clones hold more than 4.5% of a sample with 200,000 to 250,000 clones, roughly 85% of them seen once. The specimen was peripheral blood. These receptor sequences come from a man aged 45 to 65 with COVID-19, enrolled during active disease.

The count of this clone is one. The V gene is TRBV7-9, the J gene TRBJ1-4; 7 nucleotides agree with TRBD1. This CDR3 is 15 amino acids long. Germline loops: CDR1 SEHNR, CDR2 FQNEAQ (reference sequence). V was clipped by 5 bases and J by 4 bases; unmatched bases: 7. In DNA form, the CDR3 reads TGTGCCAGCAGCCCGCGACAGGGAGGTAATGAAAAACTGTTTTTT. This codes for CASSPRQGGNEKLFF. The full variable domain, completed using reference TRBV7-9 and TRBJ1-4, is DTGVSQNPRHKITKRGQNVTFRCDPISEHNRLYWYRQTLGQGPEFLTYFQNEAQLEKSRLLSDRFSAERPKGSFSTLEIQRTEQGDSAMYLCASSPRQGGNEKLFFGSGTQLSVL.

This clone was detected only once. The genes are TRBV24-1 and TRBJ2-1; 9 bases are a match to TRBD1. The germline V gene encodes CDR1 KGHDR and CDR2 SFDVKD. CDR3 length: 13 amino acids. The trim removed 9 bases at V and 7 bases at J, leaving 6 bases unmatched. CDR3 region: CATGTGTINEQFF. CDR3 DNA sequence: TGTGCCACCGGGACAGGGACGATTAATGAGCAGTTCTTC.

The V and J genes are TRBV7-2 and TRBJ2-1, with a possible D match to TRBD2 (5 bases). Trimming removed 5 bases from V and 0 bases from J, with 17 bases in between. Germline lookup yields CDR1 SGHTA and CDR2 FQGNSA. This CDR3 contains 17 residues. CDR3 sequence reads: CASSQRTGGGSYNEQFF. DNA for the CDR3: TGTGCCAGCAGCCAAAGGACCGGAGGCGGCTCCTACAATGAGCAGTTCTTC. Together with reference TRBV7-2 and TRBJ2-1, the CDR3 gives the full variable domain: GAGVSQSPSNKVTEKGKDVELRCDPISGHTALYWYRQSLGQGLEFLIYFQGNSAPDKSGLPSDRFSAERTGGSVSTLTIQRTQQEDSAVYLCASSQRTGGGSYNEQFFGPGTRLTVL.

The chain has TRBV11-2 and TRBJ2-7; D gene unclear. Germline V CDR1 and CDR2: SGHAT, FQNNGV. The CDR3 spans 12 residues. V lost 0 bases and J lost 3, with 3 bases in between. The DNA of the CDR3 is TGTGCCAGCAGCTTAGAGAGCTACGAGCAGTACTTC. Its translation is CASSLESYEQYF.

This chain connects TRBV7-9 to TRBJ2-5, with unresolved D. Germline V gene data show CDR1 as SEHNR and CDR2 as FQNEAQ (reference sequence). V lost 7 bases to trimming and J lost 11 bases, with 26 bases between them. The CDR3 covers 15 residues. CDR3: CASNLYPESEERQYF. The DNA for the CDR3 is TGTGCCAGCAACCTCTATCCGGAATCCGAAGAGAGGCAGTACTTC.

The rearrangement links TRBV6-5 to TRBJ1-2; D is possibly TRBD1 (5 bases). CDR1 MNHEY and CDR2 SVGAGI come from the germline V gene. V shed 0 bases and J shed 6 bases, with 11 bases lying between them. The CDR3 sequence is 14 residues long. CDR3 amino acids: CASSYSARVHGYTF. The CDR3 region has the DNA TGTGCCAGCAGTTACTCGGCCAGGGTCCATGGCTACACCTTC.

This chain connects TRBV4-3 to TRBJ1-1, with D unresolved. The CDR3 runs to 16 residues. CDR1 is LGHNA, CDR2 YSLEER, per germline. The V end was cut by 0 bases, the J end by 4 bases, with 15 bases between. As DNA, the CDR3 is TGCGCCAGCAGCCAAGACGTAGCTGCGGGATTCACTGAAGCTTTCTTT. Its protein is CASSQDVAAGFTEAFF.

The V and J genes are TRBV7-9 and TRBJ2-5; 8 bases are a match to TRBD2. CDR3 length: 14 amino acids. Trimming cost V 4 bases and J 1 base; bases outside gene matches: 2. CDR1 SEHNR and CDR2 FQNEAQ come from the germline V gene (reference sequence). CDR3 nucleotides: TGTGCCAGCAGCTCGGCGGGGGGCCAAGAGACCCAGTACTTC. This sequence encodes CASSSAGGQETQYF.

The chain employs TRBV6-2 or TRBV6-3 and TRBJ2-7; 8 bases map to TRBD1. CDR3 length equals 14 residues. Germline V gene sequence: CDR1 MNHEY, CDR2 SVGEGT. The J segment lost 3 bases and the V segment lost 4 bases, leaving 5 bases of the junction unmatched. CDR3 region: CASSFRDRSYEQYF. The CDR3 DNA reads as TGTGCCAGCAGTTTCAGGGACAGGAGCTACGAGCAGTACTTC.

The V call is TRBV10-3, the J call TRBJ1-3; no reliable D call. The CDR3 is made up of 13 amino acids. The germline V gene encodes CDR1 ENHRY and CDR2 SYGVKD. V was pared by 2 bases and J by 3 bases, with 5 bases between. CDR3 region: CAISEIGGNTIYF. CDR3 coding DNA: TGTGCCATCAGTGAGATCGGTGGAAACACCATATATTTT.

The chain joins TRBV4-1 to TRBJ2-1; tentatively, D is TRBD2 (5 bases). Germline V gene data show CDR1 as MGHRA and CDR2 as YSYEKL. The CDR3 covers 18 residues. Trimming removed 2 bases from V and 7 bases from J, with 24 bases in between. In DNA form, the CDR3 reads TGCGCCAGCAGCCAACACCCCCCGGATAGATCGGAGGAGAATGAGCAGTTCTTC. This gives the protein CASSQHPPDRSEENEQFF.

The V gene is TRBV19, the J gene TRBJ2-7; the match to TRBD2 covers 15 bases. CDR3 length equals 18 residues. The V gene's germline CDR1 is LNHDA and CDR2 SQIVND (reference sequence). J gave up 5 bases and V 4 bases, and 12 bases lay outside the gene matches. The CDR3 reads CASSTPRGTSGGPNEQYF. CDR3 nucleotides: TGTGCCAGTAGTACCCCGAGGGGGACTAGCGGGGGGCCAAACGAGCAGTACTTC.

The rearrangement links TRBV7-9 to TRBJ1-4, with 7 bases fitting TRBD1. V lost 4 bases to trimming and J lost 4 bases; unmatched junction nucleotides: 3. Germline loops: CDR1 SEHNR, CDR2 FQNEAQ (reference sequence). The CDR3 has 14 amino acids. The CDR3 sequence is CASSSGQSNEKLFF. The CDR3 nucleotides read TGTGCCAGCAGCTCGGGACAGAGTAATGAAAAACTGTTTTTT.

This chain uses TRBV5-1 with TRBJ1-2; 8 positions agree with TRBD1. The trim removed 0 bases at V and 3 bases at J, leaving 4 bases unmatched. The V gene's germline CDR1 is SGHRS and CDR2 YFSETQ. This CDR3 has 15 residues. CDR3 region: CASSLGPGQDYGYTF. CDR3 coding DNA: TGCGCCAGCAGCTTGGGGCCGGGACAGGACTATGGCTACACCTTC.

This clone was observed once. The chain recombines TRBV6-2 or TRBV6-3 with TRBJ1-6, with D maybe TRBD1 (6 bases). This CDR3 is built from 15 residues. CDR1 and CDR2 from the germline V gene are MNHEY and SVGEGT. Trimming removed 5 bases at V and 9 bases at J, with 17 bases between. The CDR3 spells CASSGLTGRGSPLHF. CDR3 sequence (DNA): TGTGCCAGCAGTGGACTGACAGGCCGAGGTTCACCCCTCCACTTT.

V is TRBV27 and J is TRBJ1-6; D might be TRBD1 (5 bases). The CDR3 sequence is 15 residues long. In germline, CDR1 is MNHEY, CDR2 SMNVEV (reference sequence). Trimming took 6 bases from V and 8 from J, leaving 17 bases between them. CDR3 sequence (DNA): TGTGCCAGCAGCGTAGATTTTGGGGGGTATTCACCCCTCCACTTT. Its translation: CASSVDFGGYSPLHF.

The J gene is TRBJ1-6, the V gene TRBV25-1; the D is unclear. CDR1 and CDR2 (germline): MGHDK, SYGVNS. CDR3 length equals 14 residues. Trimming shortened V by 6 bases and J by 4 bases, and 10 bases separated the two germline ends. The CDR3 here is CASSQAPYNSPLHF. CDR3 sequence (DNA): TGTGCCAGCAGCCAGGCACCTTATAATTCACCCCTCCACTTT.

The sample holds a few counts of this clone. The chain has TRBV7-8 and TRBJ2-5; D perhaps matches TRBD1 (7 bases). CDR1 and CDR2 from the germline V gene are SGHVS and FQNEAQ. Trimming removed 8 bases at V and 5 bases at J, with 18 bases between. The CDR3 covers 14 residues. CDR3 DNA: TGTGCCAGCTCGCGGAGGGGGCCGGGGGAGACCCAGTACTTC. Its protein is CASSRRGPGETQYF. Full variable domain (rest looked up from reference TRBV7-8 and TRBJ2-5): GAGVSQSPRYKVAKRGQDVALRCDPISGHVSLFWYQQALGQGPEFLTYFQNEAQLDKSGLPSDRFFAERPEGSVSTLKIQRTQQEDSAVYLCASSRRGPGETQYFGPGTRLLVL.

The genes are TRBV5-6 and TRBJ2-5; a weak D match, TRBD1 (5 bases). V lost 5 bases to trimming and J lost 4 bases, with 9 bases between them. The CDR3 length is 12 residues. In germline, CDR1 is SGHDT, CDR2 YYEEEE. The CDR3 coding sequence is TGTGCCAGCAGTTTTAGGGGAGAGACCCAGTACTTC. This translates into CASSFRGETQYF. The entire variable domain, with the rest obtained from reference TRBV5-6 and TRBJ2-5, is as follows: DAGVTQSPTHLIKTRGQQVTLRCSPKSGHDTVSWYQQALGQGPQFIFQYYEEEERQRGNFPDRFSGHQFPNYSSELNVNALLLGDSALYLCASSFRGETQYFGPGTRLLVL.

The rearrangement joins TRBV5-6 to TRBJ2-3; possible D gene TRBD2, 6 bases. Trimming cost V 2 bases and J 6 bases, with 16 bases left between them. The germline CDR1 and CDR2 sequences are SGHDT and YYEEEE. This CDR3 has 15 amino acids. The CDR3 sequence is CASSFPDYWPDTQYF. CDR3 nucleotide sequence: TGTGCCAGCAGCTTCCCGGACTATTGGCCCGATACGCAGTATTTT.